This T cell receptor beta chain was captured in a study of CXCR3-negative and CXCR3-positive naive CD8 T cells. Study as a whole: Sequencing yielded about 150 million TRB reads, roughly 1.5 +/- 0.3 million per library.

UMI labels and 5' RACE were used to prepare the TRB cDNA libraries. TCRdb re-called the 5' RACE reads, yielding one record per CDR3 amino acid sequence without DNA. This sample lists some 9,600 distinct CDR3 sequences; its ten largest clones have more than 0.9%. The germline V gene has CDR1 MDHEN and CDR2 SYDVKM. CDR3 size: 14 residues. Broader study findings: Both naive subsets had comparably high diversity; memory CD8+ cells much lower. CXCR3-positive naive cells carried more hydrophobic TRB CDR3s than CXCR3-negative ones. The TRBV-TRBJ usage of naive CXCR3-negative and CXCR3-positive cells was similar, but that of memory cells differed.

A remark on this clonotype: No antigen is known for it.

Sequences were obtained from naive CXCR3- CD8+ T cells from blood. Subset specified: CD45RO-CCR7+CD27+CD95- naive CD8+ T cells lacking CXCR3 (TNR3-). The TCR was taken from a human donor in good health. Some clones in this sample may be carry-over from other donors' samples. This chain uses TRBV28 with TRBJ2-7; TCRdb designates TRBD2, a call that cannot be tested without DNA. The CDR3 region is CASSPRLKSYEQYF.